Listed below are T cell receptor beta chains from one sample, sequenced in a study of blood T cell repertoires in COVID-19. Using immunoSEQ multiplex PCR, the repertoire was profiled, and TCRdb retains in-frame clones only, with some absent. The sample has under 350,000 clones, roughly 86% seen once. The material sequenced was peripheral blood. The receptors come from a woman between 25 and 40 years old with COVID-19, enrolled during active disease. The CDR3 runs from the conserved cysteine through the conserved F or W. A D gene is named only where the DNA matches it firmly. Size tells how often a clone was seen (once, few, many) or the class of an expanded clone, and some rows leave it out.

cdr3_aa	cdr3_nt	clone_size	d_call	v_call	j_call
CASSVVGTDSNTGELFF	TGTGCCAGCAGCGTAGTGGGGACAGATTCGAACACCGGGGAGCTGTTTTTT	once	TRBD1	TRBV9	TRBJ2-2
CATSDLGGDNQPQHF	TGTGCCACCAGTGATTTGGGGGGGGACAATCAGCCCCAGCATTTT	-	-	TRBV24-1	TRBJ1-5
CASSPQGTQETQYF	TGTGCCAGCTCACCTCAGGGAACGCAAGAGACCCAGTACTTC	-	-	TRBV18	TRBJ2-5
CATSREASPAANEKLFF	TGTGCCACCAGCAGAGAGGCCAGCCCGGCGGCTAATGAAAAACTGTTTTTT	-	-	TRBV15	TRBJ1-4
CASSVGALNTEAFF	TGTGCCAGCAGTGTGGGGGCCCTGAACACTGAAGCTTTCTTT	-	-	TRBV2	TRBJ1-1
CASSLREGWAFF	TGTGCCAGCAGCCTAAGGGAGGGTTGGGCTTTCTTT	-	-	TRBV2	TRBJ1-1
CASSDYPGQHNEQFF	TGTGCCAGCAGTGACTATCCGGGACAGCACAATGAGCAGTTCTTC	-	TRBD1	TRBV6-4	TRBJ2-1
CASSNVHSADNEQFF	TGTGCCAGCAGCAACGTCCACTCCGCGGACAATGAGCAGTTCTTC	-	-	TRBV3-1/TRBV3-2	TRBJ2-1
CASSHDISSGWVLGYTF	TGTGCCAGCAGCCACGACATTTCCTCAGGATGGGTCTTAGGCTACACCTTC	once	-	TRBV3-1/TRBV3-2	TRBJ1-2
CASSSTGGNQPQHF	TGCGCCAGCAGCTCGACAGGGGGAAATCAGCCCCAGCATTTT	-	TRBD1	TRBV5-1	TRBJ1-5
CASSLVPVNTEAFF	TGTGCCAGCAGCTTGGTTCCAGTGAACACTGAAGCTTTCTTT	-	-	TRBV5-8	TRBJ1-1
CASSEPGGETQYF	TGTGCCAGCAGTGAACCCGGAGGAGAGACCCAGTACTTC	-	-	TRBV6-1	TRBJ2-5
CASSFRTAGTGELFF	TGTGCCAGCAGCTTTAGGACAGCGGGGACCGGGGAGCTGTTTTTT	-	-	TRBV7-6	TRBJ2-2
CASSLSRDTEAFF	TGTGCCAGCAGCTTAAGCAGGGACACTGAAGCTTTCTTT	-	-	TRBV7-2	TRBJ1-1
CASSGTGSTGELFF	TGCGCCAGCAGTGGGACAGGCAGCACCGGGGAGCTGTTTTTT	-	TRBD1	TRBV10-1	TRBJ2-2
CASSSQSTGGSEKLFF	TGCGCCAGCAGTTCTCAATCGACCGGGGGGAGTGAAAAACTGTTTTTT	once	-	TRBV5-1	TRBJ1-4
CASSPGNQETQYF	TGTGCCAGCAGCCCAGGGAACCAAGAGACCCAGTACTTC	-	-	TRBV7-3	TRBJ2-5
CASSVGLAGYYNEQFF	TGTGCCAGCAGTGTCGGACTAGCGGGGTACTACAATGAGCAGTTCTTC	-	TRBD2	TRBV6-4	TRBJ2-1
CASNVAGGPSEQFF	TGTGCCAGCAACGTAGCGGGGGGGCCGAGTGAGCAGTTCTTC	-	TRBD2	TRBV7-2	TRBJ2-1
CATSDSPGNTIYF	TGTGCCACCTCCGACAGCCCTGGAAACACCATATATTTT	-	-	TRBV24-1	TRBJ1-3
CASSQDRETGLFF	TGCGCCAGCAGCCAAGATCGGGAAACGGGACTCTTCTTT	-	-	TRBV4-3	TRBJ1-1
CASSFRDRGLYGYTF	TGTGCCAGCAGCTTCCGGGACAGGGGGTTATATGGCTACACCTTC	-	TRBD1	TRBV5-4	TRBJ1-2
CASGLVSDSPNYGYTF	TGTGCTAGTGGTTTGGTAAGCGATTCCCCCAACTATGGCTACACCTTC	-	-	TRBV12-5	TRBJ1-2
CASSSQGLAAEAFF	TGCGCCAGCAGCTCACAGGGTCTCGCAGCTGAAGCTTTCTTT	-	-	TRBV5-1	TRBJ1-1
CASRPWTGQQPQHF	TGTGCCAGCAGACCCTGGACAGGACAGCAGCCCCAGCATTTT	-	TRBD1	TRBV5-8	TRBJ1-5
CASSYLGSVNTEAFF	TGTGCCAGCAGTTACTTGGGGAGCGTGAACACTGAAGCTTTCTTT	-	-	TRBV6-5	TRBJ1-1
CSVAGSPEAFF	TGCAGCGTTGCGGGGAGCCCTGAAGCTTTCTTT	-	-	TRBV29-1	TRBJ1-1
CAWRTSGGWYEQYF	TGTGCCTGGCGGACTAGCGGGGGGTGGTACGAGCAGTACTTC	-	TRBD2	TRBV30	TRBJ2-7
CASRLANTEAFF	TGCGCCAGCAGGTTGGCGAACACTGAAGCTTTCTTT	-	-	TRBV10-2	TRBJ1-1
CARSTDYPKTNTGELFF	TGTGCCAGAAGCACGGACTACCCTAAAACGAACACCGGGGAGCTGTTTTTT	-	-	TRBV5-3	TRBJ2-2
CASSLKSGAGETQYF	TGTGCCAGCAGCTTAAAGTCAGGGGCAGGGGAGACCCAGTACTTC	-	-	TRBV7-9	TRBJ2-5
CASSAAGTSSGEQFF	TGTGCCAGCAGTGCCGCCGGGACTAGCAGCGGTGAGCAGTTCTTC	-	TRBD2	TRBV6-2/TRBV6-3	TRBJ2-1
CASSLTGGASYEQYF	TGTGCCAGCAGTCTTACAGGGGGCGCGTCTTACGAGCAGTACTTC	-	TRBD1	TRBV6-5	TRBJ2-7
CASSVGLGGQETQYF	TGTGCCAGCAGCGTAGGGCTAGGAGGCCAAGAGACCCAGTACTTC	-	-	TRBV9	TRBJ2-5
CASSINSPYEQYF	TGTGCCAGTAGTATTAACAGTCCCTACGAGCAGTACTTC	few	-	TRBV19	TRBJ2-7
CASSTYRENTGELFF	TGTGCCAGCAGTACTTACAGGGAGAACACCGGGGAGCTGTTTTTT	-	-	TRBV28	TRBJ2-2
CASSPSSGFSGANVLTF	TGTGCCAGCAGCCCTTCGTCGGGTTTCTCTGGGGCCAACGTCCTGACTTTC	-	-	TRBV4-2	TRBJ2-6
CASSPTGTGGTEAFF	TGTGCCAGCTCACCTACTGGGACAGGGGGCACTGAAGCTTTCTTT	-	TRBD1	TRBV18	TRBJ1-1
CASSQGNRYSYGYTF	TGTGCCAGCAGCCAAGGAAACCGCTATTCCTATGGCTACACCTTC	-	-	TRBV14	TRBJ1-2
CASSYGDRGMYEQYF	TGTGCCAGCAGTTACGGGGACAGGGGGATGTACGAGCAGTACTTC	-	TRBD1	TRBV6-2/TRBV6-3	TRBJ2-7
CASSFTGNGRETQYF	TGTGCCAGCAGTTTCACAGGGAATGGAAGAGAGACCCAGTACTTC	-	-	TRBV27	TRBJ2-5
CASNFGQGYQPQHF	TGTGCCAGTAATTTCGGACAGGGTTACCAGCCCCAGCATTTT	once	TRBD1	TRBV19	TRBJ1-5